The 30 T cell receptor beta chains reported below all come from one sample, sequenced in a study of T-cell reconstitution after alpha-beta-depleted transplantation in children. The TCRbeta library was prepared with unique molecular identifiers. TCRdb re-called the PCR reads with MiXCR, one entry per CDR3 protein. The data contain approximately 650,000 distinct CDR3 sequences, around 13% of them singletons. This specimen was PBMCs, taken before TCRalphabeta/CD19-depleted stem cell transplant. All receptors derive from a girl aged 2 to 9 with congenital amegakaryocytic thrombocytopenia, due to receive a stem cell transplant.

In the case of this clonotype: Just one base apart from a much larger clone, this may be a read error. The CDR3 coding sequence is TGCAGTGTTAGGCTGGAGGAAAAACTGTTTTTT. Its translation is CSVRLEEKLFF. The chain uses TRBV20-1 and TRBJ1-4; D gene ambiguous. CDR1 is DFQATT and CDR2 is SNEGSKA in the germline V gene (reference sequence). This CDR3 has 11 amino acids. Trimming removed 7 bases from V and 8 bases from J, with 11 bases in between.

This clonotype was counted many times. This CDR3 is CSARDRGLADPGLDTGELFF. DNA of the CDR3: TGCAGTGCTAGAGACCGCGGACTAGCCGATCCCGGGCTGGACACCGGGGAGCTGTTTTTT. The chain employs TRBV20-1 and TRBJ2-2; TRBD2 agrees at 8 bases. The CDR3 sequence is 20 residues long. The V gene end was trimmed by 0 bases and the J gene end by 3 bases; junction bases not matched to a gene: 18. Germline CDR1 DFQATT, CDR2 SNEGSKA (reference sequence).

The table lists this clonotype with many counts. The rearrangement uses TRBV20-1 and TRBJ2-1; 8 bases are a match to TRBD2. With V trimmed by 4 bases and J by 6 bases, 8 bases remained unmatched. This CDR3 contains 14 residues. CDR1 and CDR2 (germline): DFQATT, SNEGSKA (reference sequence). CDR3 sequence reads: CSAKPGLEVNEQFF. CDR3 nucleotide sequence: TGCAGTGCTAAACCGGGACTAGAGGTCAATGAGCAGTTCTTC.

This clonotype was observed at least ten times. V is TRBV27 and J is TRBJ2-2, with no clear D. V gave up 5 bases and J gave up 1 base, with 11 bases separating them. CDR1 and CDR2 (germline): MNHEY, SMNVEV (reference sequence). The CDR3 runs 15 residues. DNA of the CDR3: TGTGCCAGCAGTACAAACAGTCGGAACACCGGGGAGCTGTTTTTT. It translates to CASSTNSRNTGELFF.

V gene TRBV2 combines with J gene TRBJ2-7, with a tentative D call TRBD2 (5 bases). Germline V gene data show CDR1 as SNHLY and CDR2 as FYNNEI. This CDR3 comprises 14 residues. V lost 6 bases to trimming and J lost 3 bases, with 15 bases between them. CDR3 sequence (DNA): TGTGCCAGCAGCCCGGACTTCACCTTCTACGAGCAGTACTTC. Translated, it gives CASSPDFTFYEQYF. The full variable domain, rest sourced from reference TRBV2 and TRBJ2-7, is EPEVTQTPSHQVTQMGQEVILRCVPISNHLYFYWYRQILGQKVEFLVSFYNNEISEKSEIFDDQFSVERPDGSNFTLKIRSTKLEDSAMYFCASSPDFTFYEQYFGPGTRLTVT.

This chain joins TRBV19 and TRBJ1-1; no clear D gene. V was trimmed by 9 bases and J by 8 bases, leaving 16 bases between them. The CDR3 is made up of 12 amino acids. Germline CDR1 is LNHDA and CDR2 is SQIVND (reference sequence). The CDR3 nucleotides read TGTGCCAGCTCAACGTGGACGGGAGAAGCTTTCTTT. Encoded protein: CASSTWTGEAFF.

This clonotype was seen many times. The CDR3 bases are TGTGCCAGCAGTTTAGTCCAGGTGAATCAGCCCCAGCATTTT. Protein: CASSLVQVNQPQHF. The chain is built from TRBV28 and TRBJ1-5; D is unresolved. Per the germline V gene, CDR1 is MDHEN and CDR2 is SYDVKM. V dropped 2 bases and J dropped 4 bases, with 9 bases sitting between them. The CDR3 runs 14 residues.

The chain's CDR3 is CASGSSGSGQFF. For the CDR3, the DNA is TGCGCCAGCGGCTCAAGCGGGAGTGGGCAGTTCTTC. The gene calls are TRBV5-1 and TRBJ2-1, with 8 bases lining up with TRBD2. Germline V gives CDR1 SGHRS, CDR2 YFSETQ. The length of the CDR3 is 12 residues. Losses at the gene ends were 7 bases for V and 12 bases for J; bases not matched to a gene: 9.

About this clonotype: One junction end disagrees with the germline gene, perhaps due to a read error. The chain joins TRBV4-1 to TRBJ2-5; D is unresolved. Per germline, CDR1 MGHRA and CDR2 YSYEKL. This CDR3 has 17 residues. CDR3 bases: TGCTCCAGCAGCCAAGTGTTTCCCGGGTACCGACAAGAGACCCAGTACTTC. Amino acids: CSSSQVFPGYRQETQYF.

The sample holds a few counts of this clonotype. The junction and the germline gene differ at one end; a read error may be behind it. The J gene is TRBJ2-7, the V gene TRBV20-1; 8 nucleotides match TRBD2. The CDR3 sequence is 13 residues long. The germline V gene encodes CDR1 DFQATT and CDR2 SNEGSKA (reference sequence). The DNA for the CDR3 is TGCAGTGCTAGAGATAGCGGGATTCTCGAGGAGTACTTC. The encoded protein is CSARDSGILEEYF.

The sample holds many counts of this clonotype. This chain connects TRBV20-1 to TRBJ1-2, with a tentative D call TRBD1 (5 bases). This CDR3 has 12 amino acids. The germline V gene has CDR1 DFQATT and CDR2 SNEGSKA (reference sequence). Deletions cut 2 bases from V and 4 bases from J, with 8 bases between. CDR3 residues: CSARKGTYGYTF. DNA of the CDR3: TGCAGTGCTAGAAAAGGGACCTATGGCTACACCTTC.

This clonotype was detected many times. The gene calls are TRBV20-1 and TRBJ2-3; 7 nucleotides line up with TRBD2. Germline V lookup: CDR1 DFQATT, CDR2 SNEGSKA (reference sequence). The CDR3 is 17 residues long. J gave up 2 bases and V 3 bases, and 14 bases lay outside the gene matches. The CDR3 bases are TGCAGTGCTAGGGGCCCCTCGGGGACTATCAACACAGATACGCAGTATTTT. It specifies CSARGPSGTINTDTQYF.

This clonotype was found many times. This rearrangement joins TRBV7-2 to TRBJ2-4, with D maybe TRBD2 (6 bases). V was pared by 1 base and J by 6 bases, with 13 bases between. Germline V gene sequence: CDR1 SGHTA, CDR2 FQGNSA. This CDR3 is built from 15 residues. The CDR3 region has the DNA TGTGCCAGCAGCTTAGAAGGCGGGATTAGAAACATTCAGTACTTC. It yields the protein CASSLEGGIRNIQYF.

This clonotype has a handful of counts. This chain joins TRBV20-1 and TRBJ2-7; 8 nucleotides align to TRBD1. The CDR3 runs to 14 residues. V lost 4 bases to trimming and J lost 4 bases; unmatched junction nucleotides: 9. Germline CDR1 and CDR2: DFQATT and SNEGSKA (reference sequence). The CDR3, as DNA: TGCAGTGCTATCCCCGGACAGGGTGGGTACGAGCAGTACTTC. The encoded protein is CSAIPGQGGYEQYF.

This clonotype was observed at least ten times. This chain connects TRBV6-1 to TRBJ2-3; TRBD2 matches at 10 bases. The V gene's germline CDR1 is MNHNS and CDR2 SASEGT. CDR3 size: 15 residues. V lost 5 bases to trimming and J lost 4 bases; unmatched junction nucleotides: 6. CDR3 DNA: TGTGCCAGCAGTCCTCTAGCGGGAGCGTCAGATACGCAGTATTTT. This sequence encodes CASSPLAGASDTQYF.

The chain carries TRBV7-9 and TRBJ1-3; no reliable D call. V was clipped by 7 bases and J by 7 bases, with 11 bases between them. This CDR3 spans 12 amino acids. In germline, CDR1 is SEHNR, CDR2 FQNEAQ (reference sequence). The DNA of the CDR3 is TGTGCCAGCAACCAAGACTCCAACACCATATATTTT. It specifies CASNQDSNTIYF. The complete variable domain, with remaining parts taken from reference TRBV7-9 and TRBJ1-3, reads DTGVSQNPRHKITKRGQNVTFRCDPISEHNRLYWYRQTLGQGPEFLTYFQNEAQLEKSRLLSDRFSAERPKGSFSTLEIQRTEQGDSAMYLCASNQDSNTIYFGEGSWLTVV.

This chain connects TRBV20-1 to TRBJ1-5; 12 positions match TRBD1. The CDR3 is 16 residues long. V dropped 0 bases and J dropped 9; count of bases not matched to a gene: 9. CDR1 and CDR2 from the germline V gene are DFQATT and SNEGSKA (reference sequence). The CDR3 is CSARDPGQGALGPQHF. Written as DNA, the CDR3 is TGCAGTGCTAGAGATCCGGGACAGGGGGCCTTGGGGCCCCAGCATTTT.

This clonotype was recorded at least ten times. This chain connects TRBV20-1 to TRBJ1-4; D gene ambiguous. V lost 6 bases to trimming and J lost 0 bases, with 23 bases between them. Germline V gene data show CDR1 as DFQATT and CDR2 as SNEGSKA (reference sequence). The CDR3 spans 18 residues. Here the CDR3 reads CSARPFRQRVATNEKLFF. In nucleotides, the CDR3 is TGCAGTGCCAGACCCTTTAGGCAGAGGGTAGCAACTAATGAAAAACTGTTTTTT.

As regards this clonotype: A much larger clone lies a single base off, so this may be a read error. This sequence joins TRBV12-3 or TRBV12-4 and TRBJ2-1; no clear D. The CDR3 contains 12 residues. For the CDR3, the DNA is TGTGACAGCAGGCAAGGAGACGGGGAGCAGTTCTTC. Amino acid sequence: CDSRQGDGEQFF.

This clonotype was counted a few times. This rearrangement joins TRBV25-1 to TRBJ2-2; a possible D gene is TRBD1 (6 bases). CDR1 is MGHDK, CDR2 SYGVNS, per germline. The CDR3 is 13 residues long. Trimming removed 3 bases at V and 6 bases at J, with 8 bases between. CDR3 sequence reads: CASSEGAAGELFF. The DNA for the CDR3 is TGTGCCAGCAGTGAGGGGGCCGCCGGGGAGCTGTTTTTT. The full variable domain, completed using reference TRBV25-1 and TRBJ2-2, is EADIYQTPRYLVIGTGKKITLECSQTMGHDKMYWYQQDPGMELHLIHYSYGVNSTEKGDLSSESTVSRIRTEHFPLTLESARPSHTSQYLCASSEGAAGELFFGEGSRLTVL.

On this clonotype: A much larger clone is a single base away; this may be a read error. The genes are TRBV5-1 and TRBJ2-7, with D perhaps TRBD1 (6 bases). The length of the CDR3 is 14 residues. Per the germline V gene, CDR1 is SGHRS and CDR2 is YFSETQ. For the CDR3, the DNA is TGCGCCAGCAGCTCCTCACAGGGCTCCTACGACCAGTACTTC. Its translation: CASSSSQGSYDQYF.

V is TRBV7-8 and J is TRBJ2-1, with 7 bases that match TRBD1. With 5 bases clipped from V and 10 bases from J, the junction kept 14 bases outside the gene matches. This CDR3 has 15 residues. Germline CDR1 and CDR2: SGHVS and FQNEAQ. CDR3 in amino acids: CASSPGGAILGEQFF. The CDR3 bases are TGTGCCAGCAGCCCAGGGGGTGCAATATTGGGGGAGCAGTTCTTC. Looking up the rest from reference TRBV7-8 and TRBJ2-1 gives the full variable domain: GAGVSQSPRYKVAKRGQDVALRCDPISGHVSLFWYQQALGQGPEFLTYFQNEAQLDKSGLPSDRFFAERPEGSVSTLKIQRTQQEDSAVYLCASSPGGAILGEQFFGPGTRLTVL.

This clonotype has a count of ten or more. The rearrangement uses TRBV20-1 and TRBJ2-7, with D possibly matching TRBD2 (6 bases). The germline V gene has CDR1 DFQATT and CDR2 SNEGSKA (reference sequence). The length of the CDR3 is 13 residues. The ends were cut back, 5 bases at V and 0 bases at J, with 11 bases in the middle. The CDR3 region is CSAPETSSYEQYF. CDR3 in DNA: TGCAGTGCTCCCGAGACTAGCTCCTACGAGCAGTACTTC.

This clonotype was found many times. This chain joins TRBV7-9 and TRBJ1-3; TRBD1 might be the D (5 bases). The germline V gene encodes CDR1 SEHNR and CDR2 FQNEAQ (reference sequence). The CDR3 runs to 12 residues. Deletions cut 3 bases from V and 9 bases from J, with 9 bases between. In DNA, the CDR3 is TGTGCCAGCAGCTTCTCCGGGGGCACCATATATTTT. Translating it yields CASSFSGGTIYF.

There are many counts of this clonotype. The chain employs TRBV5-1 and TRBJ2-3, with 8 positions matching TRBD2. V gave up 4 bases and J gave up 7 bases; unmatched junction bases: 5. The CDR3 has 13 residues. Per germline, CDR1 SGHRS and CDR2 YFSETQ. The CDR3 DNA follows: TGCGCCAGCAGCGTAGATAGCGGGAATACGCAGTATTTT. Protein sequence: CASSVDSGNTQYF. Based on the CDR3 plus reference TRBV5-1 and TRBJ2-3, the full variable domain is KAGVTQTPRYLIKTRGQQVTLSCSPISGHRSVSWYQQTPGQGLQFLFEYFSETQRNKGNFPGRFSGRQFSNSRSEMNVSTLELGDSALYLCASSVDSGNTQYFGPGTRLTVL.

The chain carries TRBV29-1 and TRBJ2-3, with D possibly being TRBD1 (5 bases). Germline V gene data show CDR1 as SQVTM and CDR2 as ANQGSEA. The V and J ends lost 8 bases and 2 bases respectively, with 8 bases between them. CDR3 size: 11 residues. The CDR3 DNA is TGCAGCCTCAGGGACACAGATACGCAGTATTTT. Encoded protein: CSLRDTDTQYF.

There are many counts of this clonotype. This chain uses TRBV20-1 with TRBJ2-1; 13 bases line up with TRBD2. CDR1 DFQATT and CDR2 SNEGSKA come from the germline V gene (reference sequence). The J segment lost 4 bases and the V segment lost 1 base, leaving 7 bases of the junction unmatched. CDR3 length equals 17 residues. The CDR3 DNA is TGCAGTGCTAGAGTAACCCCGGGACTAGCGGGGTACAATGAGCAGTTCTTC. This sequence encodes CSARVTPGLAGYNEQFF.

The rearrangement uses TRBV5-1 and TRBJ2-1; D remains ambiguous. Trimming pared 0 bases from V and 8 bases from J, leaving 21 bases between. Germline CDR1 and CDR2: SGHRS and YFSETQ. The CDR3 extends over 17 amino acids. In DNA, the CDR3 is TGCGCCAGCAGCTTGGGTCCCGCCGTCTTGGCCGTGGATGAGCAGTTCTTC. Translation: CASSLGPAVLAVDEQFF. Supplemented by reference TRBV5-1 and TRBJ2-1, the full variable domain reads KAGVTQTPRYLIKTRGQQVTLSCSPISGHRSVSWYQQTPGQGLQFLFEYFSETQRNKGNFPGRFSGRQFSNSRSEMNVSTLELGDSALYLCASSLGPAVLAVDEQFFGPGTRLTVL.

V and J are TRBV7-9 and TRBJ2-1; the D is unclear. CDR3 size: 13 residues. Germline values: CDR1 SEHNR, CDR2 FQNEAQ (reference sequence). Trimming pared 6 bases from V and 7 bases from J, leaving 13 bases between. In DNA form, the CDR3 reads TGTGCCAGCAGAGCCGGTACCGGGAATGAGCAGTTCTTC. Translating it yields CASRAGTGNEQFF.

The CDR3 DNA reads TGTGCCAGTAGTATAGATTGGGAGCCAGCGTCGTATGGGCTCTACGAGCAGTACTTC. Translating it yields CASSIDWEPASYGLYEQYF. V and J are TRBV19 and TRBJ2-7; D is possibly TRBD2 (5 bases). The germline gives CDR1 LNHDA, CDR2 SQIVND (reference sequence). The CDR3 has 19 amino acids. Trimming took off 0 bases at V and 3 bases at J, with 24 bases between the two ends.